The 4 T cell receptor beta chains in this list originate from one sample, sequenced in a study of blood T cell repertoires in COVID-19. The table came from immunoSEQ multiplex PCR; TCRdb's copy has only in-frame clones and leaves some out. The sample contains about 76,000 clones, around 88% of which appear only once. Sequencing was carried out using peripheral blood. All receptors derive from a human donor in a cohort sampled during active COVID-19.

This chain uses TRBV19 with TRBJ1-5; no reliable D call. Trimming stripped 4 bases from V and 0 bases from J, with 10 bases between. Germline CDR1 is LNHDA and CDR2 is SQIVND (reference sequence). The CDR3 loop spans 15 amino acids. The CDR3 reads CASSTTLYSNQPQHF. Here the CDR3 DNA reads TGTGCCAGTAGTACCACATTGTATAGCAATCAGCCCCAGCATTTT.

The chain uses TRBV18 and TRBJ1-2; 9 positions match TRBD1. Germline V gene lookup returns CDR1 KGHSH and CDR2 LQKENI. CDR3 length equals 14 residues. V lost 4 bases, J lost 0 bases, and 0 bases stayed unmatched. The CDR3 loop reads CASSRDRANYGYTF. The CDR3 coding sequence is TGTGCCAGCTCACGGGACAGGGCTAACTATGGCTACACCTTC.

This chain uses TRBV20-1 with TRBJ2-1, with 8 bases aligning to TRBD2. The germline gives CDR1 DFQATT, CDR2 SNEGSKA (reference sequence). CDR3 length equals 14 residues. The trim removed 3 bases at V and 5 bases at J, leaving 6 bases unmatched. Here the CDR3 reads CSASSSGGDNEQFF. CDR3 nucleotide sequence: TGCAGTGCTAGTTCCAGCGGGGGAGACAATGAGCAGTTCTTC.

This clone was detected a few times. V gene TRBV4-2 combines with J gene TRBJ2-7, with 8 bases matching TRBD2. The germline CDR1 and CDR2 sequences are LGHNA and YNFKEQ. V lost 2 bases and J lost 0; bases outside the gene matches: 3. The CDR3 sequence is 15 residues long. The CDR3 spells CASSQIAGISYEQYF. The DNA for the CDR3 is TGTGCCAGCAGCCAAATAGCGGGAATCTCCTACGAGCAGTACTTC.